This T cell receptor (beta chain) was captured by sequencing in a study of T cell repertoires in ileal Crohn's disease. Across the study: At surgery, approximately 33% of patients smoked, with median disease duration about eight years. About half received postoperative treatment, some ten with thiopurines and about 20 anti-TNF. General study results and limits: Clonality above 26.8% at surgery always came with endoscopic recurrence. Active smokers at surgery had more clonal expansions than non-smokers.

This table comes from immunoSEQ multiplex PCR, and its TCRdb copy is limited to in-frame clones, with some not included. The sample yields 2,000 to 2,500 clones, 55% to 80% seen once. There are 16 residues in the CDR3. V lost 3 bases to trimming and J lost 4 bases; unmatched junction nucleotides: 4. CDR1 MGHRA and CDR2 YSYEKL come from the germline V gene. Worth noting for this clone: Its target is not known.

Sequenced input: ileal tissue. This clonotype was sampled from an adult with Crohn's disease. The rearrangement joins TRBV4-1 to TRBJ2-1, with 12 bases lining up with TRBD1. The CDR3, as DNA: TGCGCCAGCAGCCAGAGGGGACAGGGGGCATACAATGAGCAGTTCTTC. This codes for CASSQRGQGAYNEQFF.